Sequencing of this TCR beta chain was carried out in a study of CD8 T cells in ankylosing spondylitis. Overall study findings and caveats: Reports of some motif variants in reactive arthritis synovial fluid and blood predate this one. In ankylosing spondylitis blood, a motif of 7 to 9 highly homologous TCR beta variants appeared characteristic.

The CDR3 is made up of 16 amino acids. Germline CDR1 is MRHNA and CDR2 is SNTAGT. Trimming took 0 bases from V and 8 from J, leaving 17 bases between them. The TCR beta libraries were generated through quantitative 5'-RACE incorporating molecular barcodes. TCRdb reprocessed the 5' RACE reads with MiXCR, giving one entry per CDR3 protein. The repertoire holds about 220,000 distinct CDR3 sequences, with about 16% as singletons. About this clonotype itself: Its antigen is not identified.

This rearrangement joins TRBV6-4 to TRBJ2-1; weak D call: TRBD1 (6 bases). This sequence was found in a male donor with ankylosing spondylitis. Material for sequencing was blood, either unsorted or a sorted T cell fraction (not recorded which). The CDR3 loop reads CASSDSGGLTSHEQFF. CDR3 coding DNA: TGTGCCAGCAGTGACTCTGGGGGCCTCACAAGTCATGAGCAGTTCTTC.